This T cell receptor (beta chain) was sequenced in a study of regulatory T cells in long-lasting Graves disease. Libraries of TCR beta came from iRepertoire HTBI primers plus Arm-PCR of CDR3 regions. MiXCR, applied by TCRdb to the multiplex PCR reads, yields one record per CDR3 protein. The sample contains some 470,000 distinct CDR3 sequences, roughly a fifth of which appear only once. This CDR3 spans 18 amino acids. Trimming took 0 bases from V and 0 from J, leaving 15 bases between them. CDR1 is LNHDA and CDR2 is SQIVND in the germline V gene (reference sequence). Time point indicated: persistent/refractory GD, antithyroid drugs over 5 years with positive TRAb. PBMC-derived RNA was used for the TCR library.

The sequenced sample was peripheral blood mononuclear cells (PBMCs), obtained when the disease was refractory, from a patient treated with antithyroid drugs. The clonotype comes from a female donor with Graves disease. V gene TRBV19 combines with J gene TRBJ1-5; no firm D call. The CDR3 DNA reads TGTGCCAGTAGTATAGATCTGGAAGACCCATATAGCAATCAGCCCCAGCATTTT. It translates to CASSIDLEDPYSNQPQHF.